Below, 2 T cell receptor beta chains from the same sample are listed, as sequenced in a study of T-cell memory formation after mild COVID-19. TCRdb independently ran MiXCR on the 5' RACE reads; one entry per CDR3 protein. This table holds about 620,000 distinct CDR3 sequences, roughly 18% found once. The source material was PBMCs or a T cell subset sorted from them (not recorded which). All receptors derive from an adult woman who had mild COVID-19 (a few samples of this study predate the infection). Cell type and time point are not known.

This chain connects TRBV18 to TRBJ2-1; 7 nucleotides line up with TRBD2. In germline, CDR1 is KGHSH, CDR2 LQKENI. J lost 5 bases, V lost 2 bases, and 0 bases had no gene match. The CDR3 spans 13 residues. CDR3 protein: CASSPGGDNEQFF. The CDR3 DNA sequence: TGTGCCAGCTCACCAGGGGGGGACAATGAGCAGTTCTTC.

The chain joins TRBV7-2 to TRBJ2-5, with 8 positions matching TRBD2. J was trimmed by 4 bases and V by 5 bases; bases with no gene match: 6. Germline loops: CDR1 SGHTA, CDR2 FQGNSA. This CDR3 is built from 14 residues. Written as DNA, the CDR3 is TGTGCCAGCAGCCGCGGGACTAGTGGAGAGACCCAGTACTTC. Translating it yields CASSRGTSGETQYF. Drawing the rest from reference TRBV7-2 and TRBJ2-5, the complete variable domain is GAGVSQSPSNKVTEKGKDVELRCDPISGHTALYWYRQSLGQGLEFLIYFQGNSAPDKSGLPSDRFSAERTGGSVSTLTIQRTQQEDSAVYLCASSRGTSGETQYFGPGTRLLVL.